A selection of T cell receptor beta chains follows, all from one sample in a study of T cells expressing NK-cell markers. From its re-call of the 5' RACE reads, TCRdb lists each CDR3 protein once, without DNA. This table holds around 260,000 distinct CDR3 sequences. The sample consisted of blood T cells: a sorted CD56 or NKG2C T cell subset, CD4+ or CD8+ T cells, or bulk PBMC T cells (not recorded which). All receptors come from a woman between 18 and 75 years old in good health. The CDR3 runs from the conserved cysteine through the conserved F or W. For some rows the clone size is stated as once, few or many, or as a class when expanded; others skip it.

abundance	v_gene	j_gene	CDR3aa
-	TRBV5-6	TRBJ1-1	CASRPGGAGSTEAFF
-	TRBV5-1	TRBJ2-5	CASSPGTAQETQYF
-	TRBV3-1	TRBJ2-2	CASSPWTGGTGELFF
-	TRBV12-3/TRBV12-4	TRBJ1-6	CASSWGESPLHF
-	TRBV29-1	TRBJ2-3	CSARLGEDTQYF
-	TRBV12-3/TRBV12-4	TRBJ1-1	CASSFARGRTEAFF
-	TRBV9	TRBJ2-7	CASSATDTEQYF
-	TRBV20-1	TRBJ2-1	CSARVAETYNEQFF
-	TRBV11-2	TRBJ1-3	CASSPTGNTIYF
-	TRBV12-3/TRBV12-4	TRBJ1-6	CASSQSTYNSPLHF
-	TRBV6-1	TRBJ2-3	CASRRRPGVTDTQYF
-	TRBV20-1	TRBJ1-2	CSARQPGQGRNYGYTF
-	TRBV6-2/TRBV6-3	TRBJ2-1	CASRPGLVSLSYNEQFF
-	TRBV7-2	TRBJ2-3	CASSFDSFADTQYF
-	TRBV6-5	TRBJ2-4	CASGVGNIQYF
-	TRBV20-1	TRBJ2-4	CSAKGGFMDIQYF
medium-sized	TRBV20-1	TRBJ1-5	CSAQQGGLSSNQPQHF
-	TRBV27	TRBJ2-7	CASRRQGGYEQYF
-	TRBV5-4	TRBJ2-5	CASSSQLAGGETQYF
-	TRBV30	TRBJ2-1	CAWTPGGPHNEQFF
-	TRBV7-8	TRBJ1-1	CASSLVTPRGSTEAFF
-	TRBV10-3	TRBJ1-2	CAIGTGDAYGYTF
-	TRBV12-3/TRBV12-4	TRBJ1-3	CAFGGTGNTIYF
-	TRBV19	TRBJ2-3	CASSIALPTDTQYF
-	TRBV7-2	TRBJ1-4	CASSADRFFEKLFF
-	TRBV7-7	TRBJ2-2	CASSFSPSGRRGGELFF
-	TRBV7-3	TRBJ1-6	CASSLWIRVEGSPLHF
-	TRBV20-1	TRBJ2-7	CSTLRGYQNYEQYF
-	TRBV10-3	TRBJ2-1	CAIKGRQGANEQFF
-	TRBV9	TRBJ2-7	CASSDERPSSYEQYF
-	TRBV6-6	TRBJ2-3	CASQGNTDTQYF
-	TRBV12-3/TRBV12-4	TRBJ2-1	CASSSQLAGVGEQFF
-	TRBV19	TRBJ1-1	CATRESTAKAFF
-	TRBV5-6	TRBJ2-2	CASSPRTAFTGELFF
-	TRBV20-1	TRBJ2-4	CSAEDRVAKNIQYF
-	TRBV29-1	TRBJ1-1	CSVAGTANTEAFF
-	TRBV18	TRBJ2-7	CASSPRQGLYYEQYF
-	TRBV7-6	TRBJ2-5	CASSVGQVNQETQYF
-	TRBV12-3/TRBV12-4	TRBJ1-2	CASSPKTGYGYTF
-	TRBV5-1	TRBJ2-2	CASSLVRGRMAGELFF
-	TRBV7-8	TRBJ1-4	CASSFTDRGEKLFF
-	TRBV7-2	TRBJ2-2	CASSTRNSGANTGELFF
-	TRBV3-1	TRBJ1-1	CASSQDSTEAFF
-	TRBV20-1	TRBJ1-4	CSATRGQGREKLFF
-	TRBV11-1	TRBJ2-6	CASSPGGFPVSGANVLTF
-	TRBV6-4	TRBJ2-1	CASSDGLAGRNEQFF
-	TRBV20-1	TRBJ2-2	CSASGGPLGELFF
-	TRBV12-3/TRBV12-4	TRBJ2-5	CASNIQGDRETQYF
-	TRBV19	TRBJ2-1	CASSGKAGGYNEQFF
-	TRBV18	TRBJ1-2	CASSPPSQLDYTF
-	TRBV6-1	TRBJ1-1	CASINPGGTEAFF
-	TRBV20-1	TRBJ2-2	CSARVTGTGELFF
-	TRBV5-1	TRBJ2-5	CASSAADGAMETQYF
-	TRBV14	TRBJ2-3	CASSQGFLAHSYTDTQYF
-	TRBV30	TRBJ1-4	CACRPQEKLFF
-	TRBV29-1	TRBJ2-7	CSAADTSSYEQYF
-	TRBV10-3	TRBJ2-7	CAISTNEGYEQYF